The source of this T cell receptor beta chain is a study of T cell responses to AZD1222 COVID-19 vaccine (dated by TCRdb to 2020 to 2022). Context from the whole study: AZD1222 recipients given second doses at about 4 weeks or at about 12 weeks were pooled, since spike-specific TCR depth and breadth were not found to differ between the two schedules. A total of about 250 trial participants underwent TCR sequencing, of whom more than 200 had received two doses of AZD1222 and some 25 had received two doses of the MenACWY control vaccine. Enrollment into the trials was organized by age into subgroups of 18-55, 56-69 and 70-plus years, and those subgroups contained roughly 150, 30 and 60 TCR-sequenced participants, respectively. Broader findings and caveats from the paper: Nearly half of unique spike-specific TCRs reportedly recognized epitopes outside regions mutated in the B.1.351 and B.1.1.7 variants. Most participants were white British and females outnumbered males, and the authors suggested that clonal diversity may have been underestimated. The vaccine-associated CD4 TCRs covered the entire spike protein, and the dominant responses fell in regions 160-218 and 743-854. Conclusions about previously exposed vaccinees were limited because only six or seven AZD1222 recipients were SARS-CoV-2 seropositive at baseline. A significant rise in spike-specific TCR breadth and depth was observed after two AZD1222 doses relative to day 0 and relative to MenACWY recipients. In the small 56-69-year group, the increase in depth fell short of significance, most likely because of low power. Because no samples from the day 14 peak response were available, repertoires could be characterized only after the peak T cell response.

With regard to this clone: The specificity of this receptor is unknown. Per-base qualities were not stored, and no clone one base away is much larger.

The intended sense of this specimen's time point label: baseline before first vaccination. Vaccinee samples were obtained from the UK trials COV001 and COV002, which included a single-blind randomized controlled phase 2/3 trial of AZD1222 (ChAdOx1 nCoV-19) in healthy adults. For TCRbeta chain sequencing, PBMC samples from trial participants were taken at day 0 and at day 28 after the second dose. The CDR3 regions of human TCRbeta chains were subjected to immunosequencing. The original pipeline was this. Repertoire TCRs were checked for matches against a reference library of SARS-CoV-2-specific TCRs that had been generated using the MIRA antigen-specificity platform. Breadth meant the fraction of unique TCRs that were SARS-CoV-2-associated, whereas depth meant the fraction of total T cells that were SARS-CoV-2-associated. Each spike-specific TCR was assigned to its reactive spike region and to a CD4 or CD8 class using the MIRA data. Log10-transformed breadth and depth values were compared by one-way ANOVA with Sidak's multiple comparisons tests. This immuneACCESS table, as held by TCRdb, lists in-frame sequences with V and J called but not all clones. Of the missing ones, under half trace to an unresolved V gene in checked studies; the others have no known cause. That table supplies the V and J calls and clone size; D and trimming were determined from the DNA. The sample table records 80,000 to 100,000 clones; around nine tenths of these occur just once. The top ten clones comprise approximately 7.5% of the sample.

The CDR3 covers 16 residues, taking in both the cysteine and the phenylalanine. The DNA shown is the 48-base CDR3, in frame from base 1. At the junction V is shortened by 2 bases and J by 0 bases, with 12 bases in between. The germline V gene (reference sequence) specifies SGHKS as CDR1 and YYEKEE as CDR2. The sample consisted of peripheral blood, taken on day 0 of AZD1222 vaccination. This receptor chain uses TRBV5-5 and TRBJ1-5, and possibly TRBD1, on 5 matching bases. The sequence came from an adult in good health. In nucleotide form, the sequence is TGTGCCAGCAGCTTAGGGACCCCGAATAGCAATCAGCCCCAGCATTTT. This codes for CASSLGTPNSNQPQHF. Supplemented by the reference TRBV5-5 and TRBJ1-5 proteins around the CDR3, the complete variable domain is DAGVTQSPTHLIKTRGQQVTLRCSPISGHKSVSWYQQVLGQGPQFIFQYYEKEERGRGNFPDRFSARQFPNYSSELNVNALLLGDSALYLCASSLGTPNSNQPQHFGDGTRLSIL.